This T cell receptor beta chain is from a study of T and B cells in COVID-19 patients. Background on the study: Median age was approximately 34 years in the recovered cohort and around 67 years in the active-infection cohort. Comorbidities linked to unfavorable COVID-19 outcome were present in about 90% of the 20 active-infection patients. Study conclusions and caveats: In COVID-19 patients, T cell receptor beta variable and joining gene use was reportedly strongly skewed. Early severe-case samples and blood from mildly ill patients during symptoms were in short supply.

This clonotype was picked up many times. Its target is not known. TRB was amplified from approximately 250-500 ng of blood genomic DNA. Germline loops: CDR1 PRHDT, CDR2 FYEKMQ (reference sequence). With 8 bases removed from V and 6 bases from J, the gap between germline ends came to 11 bases. The CDR3 loop spans 12 amino acids. BIOMED2 TRB-A/B primer pools were used in multiplex TRB PCR. TCRdb independently ran MiXCR on the multiplex PCR reads; one entry per CDR3 protein. The sample has approximately 10,000 distinct CDR3 sequences; approximately 31% are singletons. Sequences were obtained from blood. This TCR was sampled from a human donor who had recovered from COVID-19. V usage is TRBV13 and J usage is TRBJ2-1, with D perhaps matching TRBD1 (6 bases). The CDR3 DNA follows: TGTGCCAGCCTGCTAGGGGGCAATGAGCAGTTCTTC. Translating gives CASLLGGNEQFF.